The rows below give T cell receptor beta chains drawn from one sample of a study of shared clonotypes between healthy human individuals. This table comes from immunoSEQ multiplex PCR, and its TCRdb copy is limited to in-frame clones, with some not included. The table lists 700,000 or so clones, around 72% of them singletons, with under 2% in the top ten. Sequenced material: memory CD4+ T cells sorted from blood. These receptors originate from a woman under 40 in good health. Each CDR3 is given with its conserved first and last residue. Fields, in order: J gene, D gene, V gene, clone size, CDR3 DNA, CDR3 protein. A D gene is named only where the DNA matches it firmly. The size entry is marked missing in some rows and otherwise reads once, few, many or a size class.

J gene: TRBJ1-4; D gene: TRBD1; V gene: TRBV28; clone size: few; CDR3 DNA: TGTGCCAGCAGTCCGCGGACAGGACCCAGAGGAGATTCGGAAAAACTGTTTTTT; CDR3 protein: CASSPRTGPRGDSEKLFF
J gene: TRBJ2-1; D gene: .; V gene: TRBV5-1; clone size: once; CDR3 DNA: TGCGCCAGCAGACCGGGGGCGGATGAGCAGTTCTTC; CDR3 protein: CASRPGADEQFF
J gene: TRBJ2-2; D gene: .; V gene: TRBV7-3; clone size: .; CDR3 DNA: TGTGCCAGCAGCCCCGGGACTCATATGACCGGGGAGCTGTTTTTT; CDR3 protein: CASSPGTHMTGELFF
J gene: TRBJ1-2; D gene: TRBD1; V gene: TRBV9; clone size: .; CDR3 DNA: TGTGCCAGCAGCGTCGATCCAACCACAGGGACAGCTGGCTACACCTTC; CDR3 protein: CASSVDPTTGTAGYTF
J gene: TRBJ1-1; D gene: .; V gene: TRBV2; clone size: .; CDR3 DNA: TGTGCCAGTAGTGACGGGGGCGGTGATGAAGCTTTCTTT; CDR3 protein: CASSDGGGDEAFF
J gene: TRBJ2-7; D gene: TRBD1; V gene: TRBV19; clone size: few; CDR3 DNA: TGTGCCAGTAGGGGGACAGGAGTTCGCGAGCAGTACTTC; CDR3 protein: CASRGTGVREQYF
J gene: TRBJ2-7; D gene: .; V gene: TRBV7-9; clone size: few; CDR3 DNA: TGTGCCAGCAGTCTCAGGGTTGAGCAGTACTTC; CDR3 protein: CASSLRVEQYF
J gene: TRBJ1-1; D gene: .; V gene: TRBV15; clone size: few; CDR3 DNA: TGTGCCACCAGCAGAGATCCGTTAGGGGCATTGGACACTGAAGCTTTCTTT; CDR3 protein: CATSRDPLGALDTEAFF
J gene: TRBJ2-7; D gene: .; V gene: TRBV19; clone size: few; CDR3 DNA: TGTGCCAGTAGTATAAACGGTGGGAGCTACGAGCAGTACTTC; CDR3 protein: CASSINGGSYEQYF
J gene: TRBJ1-2; D gene: .; V gene: TRBV28; clone size: .; CDR3 DNA: TGTGCCAGCAGTCGGACAGTTTATGGCTACACCTTC; CDR3 protein: CASSRTVYGYTF
J gene: TRBJ2-2; D gene: .; V gene: TRBV4-1; clone size: .; CDR3 DNA: TGCGCCACTAGGAGGGGCTCTAACACCGGGGAGCTGTTTTTT; CDR3 protein: CATRRGSNTGELFF
J gene: TRBJ1-5; D gene: .; V gene: TRBV27; clone size: .; CDR3 DNA: TGTGCCAGCAGTCCCAGGGAAGGGGGTCAGCCCCAGCATTTT; CDR3 protein: CASSPREGGQPQHF
J gene: TRBJ2-3; D gene: .; V gene: TRBV29-1; clone size: .; CDR3 DNA: TGCAGCGTTGTCCGCACAGATACGCAGTATTTT; CDR3 protein: CSVVRTDTQYF
J gene: TRBJ2-3; D gene: .; V gene: TRBV11-3; clone size: .; CDR3 DNA: TGTGCCAGCAGCTTAGATCAGAGAGGACCGCAGTATTTT; CDR3 protein: CASSLDQRGPQYF
J gene: TRBJ1-3; D gene: .; V gene: TRBV28; clone size: .; CDR3 DNA: TGTGCCAGCAGTTTAGAGGGGTCCGGAAACACCATATATTTT; CDR3 protein: CASSLEGSGNTIYF
J gene: TRBJ1-5; D gene: .; V gene: TRBV6-5; clone size: few; CDR3 DNA: TGTGCCAGCAGTTACTCGTCGGGGGGCGTTGGTCAGCCCCAGCATTTT; CDR3 protein: CASSYSSGGVGQPQHF
J gene: TRBJ2-7; D gene: .; V gene: TRBV29-1; clone size: .; CDR3 DNA: TGCAGCGTTAGCGGTTCCTACGAGCAGTACTTC; CDR3 protein: CSVSGSYEQYF
J gene: TRBJ1-2; D gene: .; V gene: TRBV5-4; clone size: .; CDR3 DNA: TGTGCCAGCAGCCCGGACAGTTTTCAGGGCTACACCTTC; CDR3 protein: CASSPDSFQGYTF
J gene: TRBJ2-5; D gene: .; V gene: TRBV6-6; clone size: .; CDR3 DNA: TGTGCCAGCAGTATGGGGCAAGAGACCCAGTACTTC; CDR3 protein: CASSMGQETQYF
J gene: TRBJ2-5; D gene: TRBD2; V gene: TRBV29-1; clone size: .; CDR3 DNA: TGCAGCGTCTTTCCCGGGACTAGCTTCGGGACCCAGTACTTC; CDR3 protein: CSVFPGTSFGTQYF
J gene: TRBJ2-3; D gene: .; V gene: TRBV11-2; clone size: .; CDR3 DNA: TGTGCCAGCAGCGCAACACTCTACCTAGGTGATACGCAGTATTTT; CDR3 protein: CASSATLYLGDTQYF
J gene: TRBJ1-4; D gene: TRBD1; V gene: TRBV28; clone size: .; CDR3 DNA: TGTGCCAGCAGTCGCCCCTCCCGGAGGACAGGCTATGAAAAACTGTTTTTT; CDR3 protein: CASSRPSRRTGYEKLFF
J gene: TRBJ2-3; D gene: .; V gene: TRBV28; clone size: .; CDR3 DNA: TGTGCCAGCAGGGACGGGACGGCGGCCCGGAGCACAGATACGCAGTATTTT; CDR3 protein: CASRDGTAARSTDTQYF
J gene: TRBJ2-7; D gene: .; V gene: TRBV7-9; clone size: .; CDR3 DNA: TGTGCCAGCAGCTTAAGTCGGCCCCAAGACGAGCAGTACTTC; CDR3 protein: CASSLSRPQDEQYF
J gene: TRBJ1-3; D gene: TRBD1; V gene: TRBV5-6; clone size: .; CDR3 DNA: TGTGCCAGCAGCTTGGTGGGACAGGGCCCTCTCCTCTCTGGAAACACCATATATTTT; CDR3 protein: CASSLVGQGPLLSGNTIYF
J gene: TRBJ2-1; D gene: TRBD2; V gene: TRBV15; clone size: once; CDR3 DNA: TGTGCCACTCGCGCGGGAGCAAAGGTGTTCTTC; CDR3 protein: CATRAGAKVFF
J gene: TRBJ2-5; D gene: TRBD2; V gene: TRBV19; clone size: once; CDR3 DNA: TGTGCCAGTAGTCCCTTAGCGGGAGTAGAGACCCAGTACTTC; CDR3 protein: CASSPLAGVETQYF
J gene: TRBJ1-5; D gene: .; V gene: TRBV27; clone size: .; CDR3 DNA: TGTGCCAGCAGTCCCAATTGGCATCAGCCCCAGCATTTT; CDR3 protein: CASSPNWHQPQHF
J gene: TRBJ2-2; D gene: TRBD1; V gene: TRBV19; clone size: .; CDR3 DNA: TGTGCCAGTAGTACACAGGGGGCCGGGGAGCTGTTTTTT; CDR3 protein: CASSTQGAGELFF
J gene: TRBJ1-2; D gene: TRBD1; V gene: TRBV6-6; clone size: many; CDR3 DNA: TGTGCCAGCAGCCCTACAGGGGACTATGGCTACACCTTC; CDR3 protein: CASSPTGDYGYTF
J gene: TRBJ2-7; D gene: .; V gene: TRBV2; clone size: few; CDR3 DNA: TGTGCCAGCCTTAGCTCCTACGAGCAGTACTTC; CDR3 protein: CASLSSYEQYF
J gene: TRBJ2-7; D gene: .; V gene: TRBV2; clone size: .; CDR3 DNA: TGTGCCAGCTCAGGGGTGTCCTACGAGCAGTACTTC; CDR3 protein: CASSGVSYEQYF
J gene: TRBJ2-4; D gene: .; V gene: TRBV27; clone size: many; CDR3 DNA: TGTGCCAGCAGGACACAGGGTGATCCCAAAAACATTCAGTACTTC; CDR3 protein: CASRTQGDPKNIQYF
J gene: TRBJ2-1; D gene: TRBD2; V gene: TRBV6-5; clone size: .; CDR3 DNA: TGTGCCAGCAGTTACTGGCTAGCGGGATACAATGAGCAGTTCTTC; CDR3 protein: CASSYWLAGYNEQFF
J gene: TRBJ2-2; D gene: .; V gene: TRBV30; clone size: .; CDR3 DNA: TGTGCCTGGAGCAGCGGATGGTGGAAAGACACCGGGGAGCTGTTTTTT; CDR3 protein: CAWSSGWWKDTGELFF
J gene: TRBJ2-7; D gene: .; V gene: TRBV11-2; clone size: .; CDR3 DNA: TGTGCCAGCAGCCCAGGACAGCCCCTTTACGAGCAGTACTTC; CDR3 protein: CASSPGQPLYEQYF
J gene: TRBJ2-5; D gene: .; V gene: TRBV28; clone size: .; CDR3 DNA: TGTGCCAGCAGTTATGGAGGACTGGGGGAGCAAGAGACCCAGTACTTC; CDR3 protein: CASSYGGLGEQETQYF
J gene: TRBJ2-4; D gene: TRBD1; V gene: TRBV6-5; clone size: few; CDR3 DNA: TGTGCCAGCAGTTACCAGGGGGCTGGCGGCAAAAACATTCAGTACTTC; CDR3 protein: CASSYQGAGGKNIQYF
J gene: TRBJ2-1; D gene: .; V gene: TRBV19; clone size: .; CDR3 DNA: TGTGCCAGTAACAAAGACGAGGGGACACCCCCCCGGGAGCAGTTCTTC; CDR3 protein: CASNKDEGTPPREQFF
J gene: TRBJ2-5; D gene: TRBD2; V gene: TRBV6-5; clone size: .; CDR3 DNA: TGTGCCAGCAGCCCTCAACTAGCGGGAGGGGAGACCCAGTACTTC; CDR3 protein: CASSPQLAGGETQYF
J gene: TRBJ2-2; D gene: TRBD1; V gene: TRBV2; clone size: .; CDR3 DNA: TGTGCCAGCAGAGCGACAGGGGGCCCCACCGGGGAGCTGTTTTTT; CDR3 protein: CASRATGGPTGELFF
J gene: TRBJ1-4; D gene: TRBD1; V gene: TRBV19; clone size: .; CDR3 DNA: TGTGCCAGTAGTGACCAACAGGGGAGCAGTGAAAAACTGTTTTTT; CDR3 protein: CASSDQQGSSEKLFF
J gene: TRBJ1-5; D gene: .; V gene: TRBV5-8; clone size: .; CDR3 DNA: TGTGCCAGCAGCTCCTTAAACGACAGGACCCGCAATCAGCCCCAGCATTTT; CDR3 protein: CASSSLNDRTRNQPQHF
J gene: TRBJ2-1; D gene: TRBD2; V gene: TRBV9; clone size: .; CDR3 DNA: TGTGCCAGCAGCACCCGCGGGGACTACGTCTACAATGAGCAGTTCTTC; CDR3 protein: CASSTRGDYVYNEQFF
J gene: TRBJ2-7; D gene: .; V gene: TRBV27; clone size: .; CDR3 DNA: TGTGCCAGCAGTTTCGGGGGGCGCGAGCAGTACTTC; CDR3 protein: CASSFGGREQYF
J gene: TRBJ2-3; D gene: .; V gene: TRBV6-5; clone size: .; CDR3 DNA: TGTGCCAGCAGTATCGGGGGGCCGGCCGATACGCAGTATTTT; CDR3 protein: CASSIGGPADTQYF
J gene: TRBJ1-5; D gene: .; V gene: TRBV19; clone size: .; CDR3 DNA: TGTGCCAGTAACTGGGGGTTGGGGTTCGGTTCTAATCAGCCCCAGCATTTT; CDR3 protein: CASNWGLGFGSNQPQHF
J gene: TRBJ2-7; D gene: TRBD2; V gene: TRBV2; clone size: .; CDR3 DNA: TGTGCCAGCAGTGAGAGGCTAGCGGGGAGACATTTGGACGAGCAGTACTTC; CDR3 protein: CASSERLAGRHLDEQYF
J gene: TRBJ2-2; D gene: .; V gene: TRBV5-1; clone size: .; CDR3 DNA: TGCGCCAGCAGCTTGAACAGGAACACCGGGGAGCTGTTTTTT; CDR3 protein: CASSLNRNTGELFF
J gene: TRBJ2-7; D gene: .; V gene: TRBV18; clone size: .; CDR3 DNA: TGTGCCAGCTCACCATCCTTCCCCTACGAGCAGTACTTC; CDR3 protein: CASSPSFPYEQYF